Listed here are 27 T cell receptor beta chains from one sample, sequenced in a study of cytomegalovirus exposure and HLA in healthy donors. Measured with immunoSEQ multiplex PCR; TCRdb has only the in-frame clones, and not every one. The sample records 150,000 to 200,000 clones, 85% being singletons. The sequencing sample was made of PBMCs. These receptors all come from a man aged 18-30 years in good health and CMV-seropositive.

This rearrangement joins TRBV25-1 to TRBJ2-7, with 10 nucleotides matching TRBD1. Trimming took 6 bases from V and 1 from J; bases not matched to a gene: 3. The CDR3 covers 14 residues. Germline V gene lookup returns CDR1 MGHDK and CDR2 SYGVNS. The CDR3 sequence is CASRGTGESYEQYF. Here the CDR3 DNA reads TGTGCCAGCAGAGGGACAGGGGAGTCCTACGAGCAGTACTTC.

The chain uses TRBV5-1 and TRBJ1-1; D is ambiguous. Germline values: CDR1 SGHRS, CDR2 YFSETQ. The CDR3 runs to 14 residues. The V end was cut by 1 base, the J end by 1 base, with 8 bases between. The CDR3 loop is CASSLNGENTEAFF. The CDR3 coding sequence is TGCGCCAGCAGCTTGAACGGGGAGAACACTGAAGCTTTCTTT.

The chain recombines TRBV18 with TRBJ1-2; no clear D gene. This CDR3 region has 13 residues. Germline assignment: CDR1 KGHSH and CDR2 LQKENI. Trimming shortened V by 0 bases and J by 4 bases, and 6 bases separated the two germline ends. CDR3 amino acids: CASSPPNIYGYTF. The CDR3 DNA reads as TGTGCCAGCTCACCACCGAACATCTATGGCTACACCTTC.

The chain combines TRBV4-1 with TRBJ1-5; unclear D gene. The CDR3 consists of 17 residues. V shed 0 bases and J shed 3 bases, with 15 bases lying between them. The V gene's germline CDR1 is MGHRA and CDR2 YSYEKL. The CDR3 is CASSQEPHARYNQPQHF. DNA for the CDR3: TGCGCCAGCAGCCAAGAACCACATGCAAGATACAATCAGCCCCAGCATTTT.

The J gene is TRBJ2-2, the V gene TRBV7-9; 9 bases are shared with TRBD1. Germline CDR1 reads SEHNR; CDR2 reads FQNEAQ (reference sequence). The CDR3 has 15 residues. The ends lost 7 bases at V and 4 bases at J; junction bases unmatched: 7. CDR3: CASTVRDRVTGELFF. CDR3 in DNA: TGTGCCAGCACCGTCCGGGACAGGGTCACCGGGGAGCTGTTTTTT.

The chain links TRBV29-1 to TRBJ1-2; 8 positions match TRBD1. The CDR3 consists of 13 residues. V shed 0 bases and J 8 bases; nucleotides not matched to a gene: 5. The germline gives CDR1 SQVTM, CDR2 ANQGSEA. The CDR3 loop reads CSVEDQGAHGYTF. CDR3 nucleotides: TGCAGCGTTGAAGATCAGGGGGCGCACGGCTACACCTTC.

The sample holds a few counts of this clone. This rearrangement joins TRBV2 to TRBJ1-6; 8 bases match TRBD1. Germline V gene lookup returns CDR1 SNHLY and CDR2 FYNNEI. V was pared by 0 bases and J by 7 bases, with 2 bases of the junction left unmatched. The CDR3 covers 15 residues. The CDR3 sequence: CASSEASGGNSPLHF. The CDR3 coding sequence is TGTGCCAGCAGTGAAGCATCAGGGGGCAATTCACCCCTCCACTTT.

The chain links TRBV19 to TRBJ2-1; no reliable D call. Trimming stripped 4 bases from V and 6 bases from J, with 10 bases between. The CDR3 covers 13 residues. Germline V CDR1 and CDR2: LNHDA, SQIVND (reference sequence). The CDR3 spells CASSKSQINEQFF. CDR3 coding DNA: TGTGCCAGTAGTAAGTCCCAGATCAATGAGCAGTTCTTC.

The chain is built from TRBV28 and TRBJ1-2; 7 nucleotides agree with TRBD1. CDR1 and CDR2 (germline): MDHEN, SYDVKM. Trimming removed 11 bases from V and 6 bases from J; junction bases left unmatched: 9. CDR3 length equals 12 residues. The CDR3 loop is CALSTGANGYTF. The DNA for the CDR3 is TGTGCCCTCAGTACAGGGGCAAATGGCTACACCTTC.

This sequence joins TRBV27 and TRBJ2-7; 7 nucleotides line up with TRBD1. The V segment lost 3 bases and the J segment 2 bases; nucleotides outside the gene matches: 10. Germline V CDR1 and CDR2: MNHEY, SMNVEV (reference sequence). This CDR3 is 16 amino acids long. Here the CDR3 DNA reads TGTGCCAGCAGTTTTTCCCAGACAGGGTTACCCTACGAGCAGTACTTC. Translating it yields CASSFSQTGLPYEQYF.

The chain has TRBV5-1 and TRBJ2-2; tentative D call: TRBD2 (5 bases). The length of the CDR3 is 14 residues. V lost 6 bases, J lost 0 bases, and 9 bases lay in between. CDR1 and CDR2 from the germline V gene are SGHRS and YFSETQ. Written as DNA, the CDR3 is TGCGCCAGCAAGGGAGAGGCGAACACCGGGGAGCTGTTTTTT. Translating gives CASKGEANTGELFF.

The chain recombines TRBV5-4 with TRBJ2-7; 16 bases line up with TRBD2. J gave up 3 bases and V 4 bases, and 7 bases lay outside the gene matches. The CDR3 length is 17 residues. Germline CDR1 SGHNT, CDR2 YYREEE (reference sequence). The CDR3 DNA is TGTGCCAGCAGCCCGGGGACTAGCGGGGGGGCCCTCTACGAGCAGTACTTC. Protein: CASSPGTSGGALYEQYF.

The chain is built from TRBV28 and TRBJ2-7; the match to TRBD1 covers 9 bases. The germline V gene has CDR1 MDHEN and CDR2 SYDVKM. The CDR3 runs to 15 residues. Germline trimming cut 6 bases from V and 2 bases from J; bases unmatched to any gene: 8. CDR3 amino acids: CASRPFRQGAYEQYF. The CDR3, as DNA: TGTGCCAGCAGACCCTTTCGACAGGGGGCCTACGAGCAGTACTTC.

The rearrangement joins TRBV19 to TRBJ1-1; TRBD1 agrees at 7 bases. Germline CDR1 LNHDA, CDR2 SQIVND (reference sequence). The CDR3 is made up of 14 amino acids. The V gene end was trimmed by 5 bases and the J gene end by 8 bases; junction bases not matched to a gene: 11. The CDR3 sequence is CASSSPLDREEAFF. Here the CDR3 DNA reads TGTGCCAGTAGTTCGCCCCTCGACAGGGAAGAAGCTTTCTTT.

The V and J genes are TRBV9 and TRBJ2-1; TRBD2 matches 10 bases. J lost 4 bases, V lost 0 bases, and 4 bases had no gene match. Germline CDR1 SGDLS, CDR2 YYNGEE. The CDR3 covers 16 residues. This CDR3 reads CASSVGGSGGYNEQFF. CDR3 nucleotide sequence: TGTGCCAGCAGCGTAGGAGGTAGCGGGGGGTACAATGAGCAGTTCTTC.

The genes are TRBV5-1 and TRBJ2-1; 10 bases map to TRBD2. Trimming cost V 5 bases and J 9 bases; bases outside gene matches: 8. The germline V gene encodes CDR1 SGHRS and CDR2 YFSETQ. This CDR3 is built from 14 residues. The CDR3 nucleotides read TGCGCCAGCAGTATCAGCGGGGGGGCAAGTGAGCAGTTCTTC. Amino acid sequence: CASSISGGASEQFF.

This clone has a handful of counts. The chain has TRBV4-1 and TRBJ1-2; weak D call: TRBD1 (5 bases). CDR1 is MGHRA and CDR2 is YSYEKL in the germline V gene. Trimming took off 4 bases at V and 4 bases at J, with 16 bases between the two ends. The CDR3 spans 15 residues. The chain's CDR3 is CASSLLTASPYGYTF. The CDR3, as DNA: TGCGCCAGCAGCCTCCTGACAGCTAGTCCCTATGGCTACACCTTC.

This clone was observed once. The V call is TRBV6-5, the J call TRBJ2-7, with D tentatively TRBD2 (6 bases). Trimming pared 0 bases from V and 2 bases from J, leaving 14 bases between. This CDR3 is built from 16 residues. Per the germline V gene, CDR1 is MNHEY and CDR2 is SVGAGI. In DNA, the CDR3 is TGTGCCAGCAGTTACTCGTGGGCGGGGCCACCCTACGAGCAGTACTTC. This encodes CASSYSWAGPPYEQYF.

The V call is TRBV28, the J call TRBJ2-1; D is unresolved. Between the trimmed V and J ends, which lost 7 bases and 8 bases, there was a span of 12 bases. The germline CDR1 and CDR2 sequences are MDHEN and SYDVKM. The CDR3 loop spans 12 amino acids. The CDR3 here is CASTYSADEQFF. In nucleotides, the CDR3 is TGTGCCAGCACCTATAGTGCGGATGAGCAGTTCTTC.

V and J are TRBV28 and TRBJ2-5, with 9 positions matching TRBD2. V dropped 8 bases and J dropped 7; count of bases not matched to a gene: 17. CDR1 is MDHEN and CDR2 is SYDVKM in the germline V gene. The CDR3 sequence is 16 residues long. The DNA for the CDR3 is TGTGCCAGCGTCGCCTCGGGGCGGGGGGGCCGGGGGACCCAGTACTTC. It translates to CASVASGRGGRGTQYF.

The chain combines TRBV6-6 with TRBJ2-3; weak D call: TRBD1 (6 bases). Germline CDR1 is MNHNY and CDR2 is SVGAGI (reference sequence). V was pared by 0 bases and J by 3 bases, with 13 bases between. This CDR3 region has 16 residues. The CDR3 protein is CASSYSNRVVTDTQYF. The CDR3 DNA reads TGTGCCAGCAGTTACTCGAACAGGGTTGTGACAGATACGCAGTATTTT.

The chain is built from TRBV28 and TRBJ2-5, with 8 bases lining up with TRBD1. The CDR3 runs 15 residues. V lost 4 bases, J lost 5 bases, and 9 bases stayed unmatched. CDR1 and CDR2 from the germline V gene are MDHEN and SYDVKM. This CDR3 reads CASSSHQGAGETQYF. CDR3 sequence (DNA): TGTGCCAGCAGTTCACACCAGGGGGCCGGTGAGACCCAGTACTTC.

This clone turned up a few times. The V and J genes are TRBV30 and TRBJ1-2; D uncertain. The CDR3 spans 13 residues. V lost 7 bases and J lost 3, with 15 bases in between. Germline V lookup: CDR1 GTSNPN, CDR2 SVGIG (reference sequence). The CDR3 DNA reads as TGTGCCTCCGGAGTTCCCATGGACTATGGCTACACCTTC. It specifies CASGVPMDYGYTF.

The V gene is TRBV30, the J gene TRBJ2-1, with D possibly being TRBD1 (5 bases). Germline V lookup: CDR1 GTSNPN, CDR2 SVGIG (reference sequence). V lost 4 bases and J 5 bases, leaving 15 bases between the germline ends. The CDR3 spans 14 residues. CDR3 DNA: TGTGCCTGGACAGGGTTTGGCGGTAACAATGAGCAGTTCTTC. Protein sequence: CAWTGFGGNNEQFF.

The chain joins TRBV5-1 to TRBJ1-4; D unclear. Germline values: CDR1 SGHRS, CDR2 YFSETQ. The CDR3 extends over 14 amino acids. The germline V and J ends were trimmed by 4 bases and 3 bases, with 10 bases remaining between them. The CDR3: CASSPEAPNEKLFF. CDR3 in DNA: TGCGCCAGCAGCCCGGAGGCGCCTAATGAAAAACTGTTTTTT.

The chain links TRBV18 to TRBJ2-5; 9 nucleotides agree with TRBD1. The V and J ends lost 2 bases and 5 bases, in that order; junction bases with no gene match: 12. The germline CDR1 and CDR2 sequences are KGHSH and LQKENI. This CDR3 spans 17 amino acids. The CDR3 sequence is CASSPRSNRGQGETQYF. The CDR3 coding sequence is TGTGCCAGCTCACCAAGGTCTAACAGGGGGCAAGGGGAGACCCAGTACTTC.

The CDR3: CASSESSTVGEQFF. For the CDR3, the DNA is TGCGCCAGCAGTGAGTCGTCGACGGTCGGGGAGCAGTTCTTC. This rearrangement joins TRBV10-1 to TRBJ2-1; D is unresolved. V was trimmed by 0 bases and J by 10 bases, leaving 13 bases between them. Germline-derived CDR1 and CDR2 are WNHNN and SYGVQD (reference sequence). This CDR3 region has 14 residues.